Following are 31 T cell receptor beta chains from one sample sequenced in a study of OX40 agonist ivuxolimab in advanced cancers. The method was the immunoSEQ multiplex PCR assay. The table was pulled from immuneACCESS by TCRdb, which kept in-frame rearrangements only. Such tables lose some clones; where checked, under half of the loss comes from unresolved V genes, and the rest has no known cause. Counted in this sample were about 59,000 clones; 70% to 90% of them appeared once. Of the sample, roughly 0.76% is held by the ten largest clones. Sequencing used CD4+ or CD8+ T cells sorted from blood, obtained in a trial of the OX40 agonist ivuxolimab. Receptors were obtained from an adult with an advanced solid tumor such as melanoma, head and neck, liver or kidney cancer.

The chain combines TRBV4-3 with TRBJ2-3, with TRBD1 matching 7 bases. The CDR3 totals 14 residues. Looked up from germline, CDR1 is LGHNA and CDR2 is YSLEER. Unmatched junction bases numbered 8, after V lost 2 bases and J lost 9 bases. The CDR3 nucleotides are TGCGCCAGCAGCCAAAACCCTGGGGACAGAACGCAGTATTTT. This gives the protein CASSQNPGDRTQYF.

This clone occurred once. This chain joins TRBV6-1 and TRBJ2-3; D may be TRBD1 or TRBD2 (5 bases each). Per germline, CDR1 MNHNS and CDR2 SASEGT. The germline V and J ends were trimmed by 7 bases and 0 bases, with 8 bases remaining between them. The CDR3 sequence is 13 residues long. This chain's CDR3 is CASNWDSTDTQYF. The CDR3 DNA follows: TGTGCCAGCAACTGGGACAGCACAGATACGCAGTATTTT.

V gene TRBV7-2 combines with J gene TRBJ2-1; the D gene is possibly TRBD2 (5 bases). In germline, CDR1 is SGHTA, CDR2 FQGNSA. Trimming left V 2 bases short and J 6 bases short, with 8 bases between. This CDR3 has 13 amino acids. Here the CDR3 reads CASSLNEGNEQFF. CDR3 DNA sequence: TGTGCCAGCAGCTTAAATGAGGGCAATGAGCAGTTCTTC.

The chain carries TRBV19 and TRBJ2-1, with 10 bases fitting TRBD2. V was pared by 4 bases and J by 7 bases, with 4 bases of the junction left unmatched. Germline-derived CDR1 and CDR2 are LNHDA and SQIVND (reference sequence). This CDR3 comprises 14 residues. CDR3 region: CASSKSSGRNEQFF. The CDR3 region has the DNA TGTGCCAGTAGTAAATCTAGCGGGAGAAATGAGCAGTTCTTC.

The chain joins TRBV7-3 to TRBJ2-1, with 9 bases fitting TRBD2. This CDR3 has 15 amino acids. J was trimmed by 5 bases and V by 5 bases; bases with no gene match: 7. Per germline, CDR1 SGHTA and CDR2 FQGTGA. The CDR3 DNA follows: TGTGCCAGCAGCCTGGGGACTAGCCCTGACAATGAGCAGTTCTTC. It is translated as CASSLGTSPDNEQFF.

The V call is TRBV6-1, the J call TRBJ1-5; D is unclear. The CDR3 is 13 amino acids. Per germline, CDR1 MNHNS and CDR2 SASEGT. The V end was cut by 7 bases, the J end by 1 base, with 8 bases between. The CDR3 sequence is CASTELSNQPQHF. DNA for the CDR3: TGTGCCAGCACCGAGCTGAGCAATCAGCCCCAGCATTTT.

The chain uses TRBV7-9 and TRBJ2-3; the match to TRBD2 covers 10 bases. J was trimmed by 6 bases and V by 3 bases; bases with no gene match: 6. Germline CDR1 and CDR2: SEHNR and FQNEAQ (reference sequence). The CDR3 has 15 amino acids. As DNA, the CDR3 is TGTGCCAGCAGCTTCAACCCAGCGGGGGGGGATACGCAGTATTTT. Its translation: CASSFNPAGGDTQYF. Supplemented by reference TRBV7-9 and TRBJ2-3, the full variable domain reads DTGVSQNPRHKITKRGQNVTFRCDPISEHNRLYWYRQTLGQGPEFLTYFQNEAQLEKSRLLSDRFSAERPKGSFSTLEIQRTEQGDSAMYLCASSFNPAGGDTQYFGPGTRLTVL.

The genes are TRBV30 and TRBJ2-7; no reliable D call. From germline, CDR1 is GTSNPN and CDR2 SVGIG (reference sequence). CDR3 size: 15 residues. V lost 0 bases, J lost 2 bases, and 14 bases lay in between. The CDR3 is CAWSVGSSLPYEQYF. The CDR3 DNA follows: TGTGCCTGGAGTGTAGGTTCCAGCTTACCCTACGAGCAGTACTTC. Together with reference TRBV30 and TRBJ2-7, the CDR3 gives the full variable domain: SQTIHQWPATLVQPVGSPLSLECTVEGTSNPNLYWYRQAAGRGLQLLFYSVGIGQISSEVPQNLSASRPQDRQFILSSKKLLLSDSGFYLCAWSVGSSLPYEQYFGPGTRLTVT.

The chain combines TRBV5-4 with TRBJ2-5, with a weak D call TRBD2 (6 bases). The CDR3 runs to 15 residues. The ends were cut back, 5 bases at V and 0 bases at J, with 14 bases in the middle. CDR1 is SGHNT, CDR2 YYREEE, per germline (reference sequence). The CDR3 DNA is TGTGCCAGCAGGCGGGACGGCGGACACCAAGAGACCCAGTACTTC. Its protein product is CASRRDGGHQETQYF.

The rearrangement links TRBV10-3 to TRBJ2-3; 12 bases match TRBD2. Germline V CDR1 and CDR2: ENHRY, SYGVKD. The CDR3 has 15 residues. Germline trimming cut 10 bases from V and 5 bases from J; bases unmatched to any gene: 10. DNA for the CDR3: TGTGCCACAGGCCCTAGCGGGAGGGAGGAAGATACGCAGTATTTT. It encodes CATGPSGREEDTQYF.

The chain employs TRBV7-3 and TRBJ2-1, with D possibly matching TRBD2 (6 bases). The germline gives CDR1 SGHTA, CDR2 FQGTGA. This CDR3 spans 14 amino acids. V was shortened by 3 bases and J by 5 bases, with 11 bases between the two germline ends. The chain's CDR3 is CASSLGLLDNEQFF. The CDR3 DNA reads as TGTGCCAGCAGCTTGGGACTGTTAGACAATGAGCAGTTCTTC.

CDR3 in DNA: TGTGCCAGCACCCCGAGGACCCAGTACTTC. Its translation is CASTPRTQYF. The V gene is TRBV6-5, the J gene TRBJ2-5; D unclear. The CDR3 contains 10 residues. V was trimmed by 7 bases and J by 7 bases, leaving 7 bases between them. The germline V gene has CDR1 MNHEY and CDR2 SVGAGI.

Only one count was recorded for this clone. The chain has TRBV18 and TRBJ2-6; D call uncertain. The CDR3 contains 18 residues. CDR1 KGHSH and CDR2 LQKENI come from the germline V gene. Trimming cost V 4 bases and J 0 bases, with 16 bases left between them. CDR3: CASSLLSSLRSGANVLTF. CDR3 nucleotides: TGTGCCAGCTCACTTCTGTCGAGCCTTCGCTCTGGGGCCAACGTCCTGACTTTC.

The rearrangement joins TRBV7-6 to TRBJ2-7; D is unresolved. Germline CDR1 is SGHVS and CDR2 is FNYEAQ. CDR3 length equals 13 residues. The V end was cut by 2 bases, the J end by 0 bases, with 5 bases between. The DNA for the CDR3 is TGTGCCAGCAGCTTATCACCCTCCTACGAGCAGTACTTC. Translated, it gives CASSLSPSYEQYF.

This chain joins TRBV28 and TRBJ2-3; D remains unclear. V lost 4 bases and J 10 bases, leaving 15 bases between the germline ends. CDR1 MDHEN and CDR2 SYDVKM come from the germline V gene. The CDR3 contains 13 residues. The DNA for the CDR3 is TGTGCCAGCAGTTCTCCGCCCGGTCCTTCGCAGTATTTT. Amino acid sequence: CASSSPPGPSQYF.

This clone was found once. This chain joins TRBV9 and TRBJ2-3; D gene ambiguous. The CDR3 loop spans 13 amino acids. V gave up 4 bases and J gave up 4 bases, with 10 bases separating them. The germline CDR1 and CDR2 sequences are SGDLS and YYNGEE. CDR3 sequence: CASSPRFSDTQYF. CDR3 sequence (DNA): TGTGCCAGCAGCCCCCGTTTTTCAGATACGCAGTATTTT.

This chain connects TRBV11-2 to TRBJ2-7, with 8 bases matching TRBD2. Germline CDR1 SGHAT, CDR2 FQNNGV. V lost 6 bases to trimming and J lost 4 bases; unmatched junction nucleotides: 11. This CDR3 is 15 amino acids long. As DNA, the CDR3 is TGTGCCAGCAGTCCGGGAGCGGGAGAAGGTTACGAGCAGTACTTC. Protein sequence: CASSPGAGEGYEQYF.

The V and J genes are TRBV5-1 and TRBJ2-7, with no clear D. Trimming took off 0 bases at V and 0 bases at J, with 10 bases between the two ends. The CDR3 runs 15 residues. Germline lookup yields CDR1 SGHRS and CDR2 YFSETQ. CDR3 loop: CASSLGSANSYEQYF. The CDR3 region has the DNA TGCGCCAGCAGCTTGGGTTCTGCAAACTCCTACGAGCAGTACTTC.

The V and J genes are TRBV5-4 and TRBJ2-7; weak D call: TRBD2 (5 bases). The germline V and J ends were trimmed by 1 base and 7 bases, with 18 bases remaining between them. CDR3 size: 15 residues. The germline gives CDR1 SGHNT, CDR2 YYREEE (reference sequence). The CDR3, as DNA: TGTGCCAGCAGCTTGAAACAGTCGGGAACTAGTGAGCAGTACTTC. Translated: CASSLKQSGTSEQYF.

The chain employs TRBV7-2 and TRBJ1-2; TRBD1 matches 7 bases. Germline trimming cut 1 base from V and 7 bases from J; bases unmatched to any gene: 9. The CDR3 totals 15 residues. CDR1 and CDR2 from the germline V gene are SGHTA and FQGNSA. The CDR3 DNA sequence: TGTGCCAGCAGCTTAGGGATGCAGGGGGTGCGTGGCTACACCTTC. As protein: CASSLGMQGVRGYTF.

V and J are TRBV7-2 and TRBJ2-3; 7 nucleotides match TRBD2. Germline CDR1 reads SGHTA; CDR2 reads FQGNSA. The junction had 9 bases not matched to a gene; V was cut back by 5 bases and J by 1 base. The CDR3 totals 16 residues. Here the CDR3 DNA reads TGTGCCAGCAGCCCCGAGTGGGCGGGAGGCACAGATACGCAGTATTTT. Translating gives CASSPEWAGGTDTQYF. Complete variable domain (other parts from reference TRBV7-2 and TRBJ2-3): GAGVSQSPSNKVTEKGKDVELRCDPISGHTALYWYRQSLGQGLEFLIYFQGNSAPDKSGLPSDRFSAERTGGSVSTLTIQRTQQEDSAVYLCASSPEWAGGTDTQYFGPGTRLTVL.

The chain employs TRBV9 and TRBJ2-7; the D is unclear. The V end was cut by 0 bases, the J end by 5 bases, with 12 bases between. The CDR3 is made up of 14 amino acids. CDR1 is SGDLS, CDR2 YYNGEE, per germline. The CDR3 coding sequence is TGTGCCAGCAGCGTAGTGGGTGTCTCGGACGAGCAGTACTTC. Amino acids: CASSVVGVSDEQYF.

V gene TRBV7-2 combines with J gene TRBJ1-1; D call uncertain. Germline assignment: CDR1 SGHTA and CDR2 FQGNSA. V was trimmed by 1 base and J by 7 bases, leaving 7 bases between them. CDR3 size: 12 residues. CDR3 DNA sequence: TGTGCCAGCAGCTTAGAGACGTTTGAAGCTTTCTTT. Protein product: CASSLETFEAFF.

The chain is built from TRBV9 and TRBJ2-1, with D tentatively TRBD1 (7 bases). This CDR3 spans 15 amino acids. V was shortened by 1 base and J by 9 bases, with 17 bases between the two germline ends. Looked up from germline, CDR1 is SGDLS and CDR2 is YYNGEE. CDR3 sequence (DNA): TGTGCCAGCAGCGTAACCGGACAGGTGGGGGGTGAGCAGTTCTTC. Amino acid sequence: CASSVTGQVGGEQFF.

CDR3: CASRGTNKRDHVNEQFF. In nucleotides, the CDR3 is TGTGCCAGCAGGGGGACTAATAAGCGGGATCATGTCAATGAGCAGTTCTTC. The V call is TRBV11-2, the J call TRBJ2-1, with 7 bases that match TRBD2. CDR1 and CDR2 (germline): SGHAT, FQNNGV. The CDR3 spans 17 residues. Losses at the gene ends were 6 bases for V and 6 bases for J; bases not matched to a gene: 17.

The chain employs TRBV30 and TRBJ1-1; 10 bases fit TRBD1. Per the germline V gene, CDR1 is GTSNPN and CDR2 is SVGIG (reference sequence). The CDR3 spans 12 residues. V shed 5 bases and J 6 bases; nucleotides not matched to a gene: 3. The CDR3 loop reads CAWDRGRAEAFF. The CDR3 DNA reads as TGTGCCTGGGACAGGGGGCGAGCTGAAGCTTTCTTT.

The V call is TRBV21-1, the J call TRBJ2-7; the table assigns TRBD2, which was not confirmed against the DNA. TRBV21-1 is a known pseudogene. This CDR3 region has 15 residues. CDR3 protein: CASSKNSGRPYEQYF. CDR3 bases: TGTGCCAGCAGCAAAAATAGCGGGAGACCCTACGAGCAGTACTTC.

V usage is TRBV4-2 and J usage is TRBJ2-2; D is undetermined. This CDR3 has 13 residues. The V end was cut by 1 base, the J end by 8 bases, with 8 bases between. CDR1 and CDR2 (germline): LGHNA, YNFKEQ. DNA of the CDR3: TGTGCCAGCAGCCAAGGCCGTGTGGGGGAGCTGTTTTTT. Translation: CASSQGRVGELFF.

This rearrangement joins TRBV6-5 to TRBJ1-4, with 9 bases fitting TRBD1. The CDR3 totals 14 residues. V lost 6 bases and J lost 5; bases outside the gene matches: 4. CDR1 and CDR2 from the germline V gene are MNHEY and SVGAGI. CDR3 sequence (DNA): TGTGCCAGCAGCCGACAGGGGGTGAATGAAAAACTGTTTTTT. Its translation is CASSRQGVNEKLFF.

This rearrangement joins TRBV7-9 to TRBJ1-3; D gene unclear. The V and J ends lost 5 bases and 14 bases respectively, with 16 bases between them. CDR3 length equals 12 residues. Germline lookup yields CDR1 SEHNR and CDR2 FQNEAQ (reference sequence). The chain's CDR3 is CASSGEEGGLYF. The CDR3 DNA reads TGTGCCAGCAGCGGGGAGGAAGGAGGGCTATATTTT.

This clone was counted between two and nine times. The chain carries TRBV28 and TRBJ2-2; TRBD2 matches 11 bases. Germline V gene data show CDR1 as MDHEN and CDR2 as SYDVKM. J gave up 6 bases and V 5 bases, and 11 bases lay outside the gene matches. The CDR3 is 17 amino acids. This CDR3 is CASSPLAGGVLAGELFF. The CDR3 DNA follows: TGTGCCAGCAGTCCCCTAGCGGGAGGCGTATTGGCCGGGGAGCTGTTTTTT. The entire variable domain, with the rest obtained from reference TRBV28 and TRBJ2-2, is as follows: DVKVTQSSRYLVKRTGEKVFLECVQDMDHENMFWYRQDPGLGLRLIYFSYDVKMKEKGDIPEGYSVSREKKERFSLILESASTNQTSMYLCASSPLAGGVLAGELFFGEGSRLTVL.